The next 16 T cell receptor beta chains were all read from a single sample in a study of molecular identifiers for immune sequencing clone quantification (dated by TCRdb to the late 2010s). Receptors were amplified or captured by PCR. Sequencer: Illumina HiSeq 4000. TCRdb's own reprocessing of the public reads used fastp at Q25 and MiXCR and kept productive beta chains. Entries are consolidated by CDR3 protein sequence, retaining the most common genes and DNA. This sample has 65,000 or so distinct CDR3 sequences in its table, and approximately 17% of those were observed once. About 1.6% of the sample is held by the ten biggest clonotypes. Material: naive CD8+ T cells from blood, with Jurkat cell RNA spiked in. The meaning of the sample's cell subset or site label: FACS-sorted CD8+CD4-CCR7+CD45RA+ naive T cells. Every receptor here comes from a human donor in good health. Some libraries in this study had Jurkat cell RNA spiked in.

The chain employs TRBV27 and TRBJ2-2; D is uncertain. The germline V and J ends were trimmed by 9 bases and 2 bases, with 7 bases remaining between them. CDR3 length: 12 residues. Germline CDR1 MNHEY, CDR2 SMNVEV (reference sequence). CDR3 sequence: CASQINTGELFF. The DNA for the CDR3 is TGTGCCAGTCAAATAAACACCGGGGAGCTGTTTTTT.

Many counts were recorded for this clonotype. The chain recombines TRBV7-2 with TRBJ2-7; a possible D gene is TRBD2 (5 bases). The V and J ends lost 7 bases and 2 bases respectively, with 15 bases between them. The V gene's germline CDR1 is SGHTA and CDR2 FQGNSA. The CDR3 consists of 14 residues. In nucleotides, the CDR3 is TGTGCCAGCACCCATACTAGATTCCCCTACGAGCAGTACTTC. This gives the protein CASTHTRFPYEQYF.

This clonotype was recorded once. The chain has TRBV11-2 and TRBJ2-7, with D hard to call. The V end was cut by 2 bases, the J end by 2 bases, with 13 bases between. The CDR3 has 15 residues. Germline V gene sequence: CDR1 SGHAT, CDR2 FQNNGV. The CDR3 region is CASSLFSDPAYEQYF. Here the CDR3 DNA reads TGTGCCAGCAGCTTATTCTCGGACCCTGCCTACGAGCAGTACTTC.

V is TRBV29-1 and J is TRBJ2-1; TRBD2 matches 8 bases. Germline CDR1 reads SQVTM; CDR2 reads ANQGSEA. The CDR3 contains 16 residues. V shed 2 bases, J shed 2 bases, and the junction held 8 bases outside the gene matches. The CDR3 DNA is TGCAGCGTTGAACCTACTAGCGGACTTACCTACAATGAGCAGTTCTTC. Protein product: CSVEPTSGLTYNEQFF.

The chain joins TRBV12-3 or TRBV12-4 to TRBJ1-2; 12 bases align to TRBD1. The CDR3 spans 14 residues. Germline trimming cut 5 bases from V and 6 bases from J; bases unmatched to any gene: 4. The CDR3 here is CASSGTGGDHGYTF. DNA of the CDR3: TGTGCCAGCAGTGGGACAGGGGGCGACCATGGCTACACCTTC.

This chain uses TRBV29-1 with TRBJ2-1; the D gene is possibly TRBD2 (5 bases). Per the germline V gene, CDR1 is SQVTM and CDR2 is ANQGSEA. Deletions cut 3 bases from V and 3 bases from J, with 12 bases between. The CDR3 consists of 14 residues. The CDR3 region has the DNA TGCAGCGTTGACTTGAACGGGATCTACAATGAGCAGTTCTTC. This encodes CSVDLNGIYNEQFF.

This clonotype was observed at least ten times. The CDR3 DNA sequence: TGTGCCAGCAGCCTTGGACTAATAAACACAGATACGCAGTATTTT. Residues: CASSLGLINTDTQYF. The rearrangement uses TRBV9 and TRBJ2-3, with D perhaps matching TRBD2 (6 bases). V shed 4 bases and J shed 2 bases, with 14 bases lying between them. Germline CDR1 reads SGDLS; CDR2 reads YYNGEE. This CDR3 has 15 residues.

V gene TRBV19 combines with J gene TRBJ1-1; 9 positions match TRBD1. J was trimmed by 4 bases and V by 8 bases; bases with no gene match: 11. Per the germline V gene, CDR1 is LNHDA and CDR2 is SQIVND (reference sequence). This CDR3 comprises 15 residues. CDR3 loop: CASGATGGYGTEAFF. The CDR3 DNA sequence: TGTGCCAGTGGTGCAACAGGGGGCTATGGCACTGAAGCTTTCTTT.

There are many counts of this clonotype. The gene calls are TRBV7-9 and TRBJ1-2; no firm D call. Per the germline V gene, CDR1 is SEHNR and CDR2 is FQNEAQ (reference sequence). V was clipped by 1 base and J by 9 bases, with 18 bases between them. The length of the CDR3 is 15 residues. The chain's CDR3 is CASSLVPDRSESYTF. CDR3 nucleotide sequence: TGTGCCAGCAGCTTAGTACCAGACCGATCAGAAAGCTACACCTTC.

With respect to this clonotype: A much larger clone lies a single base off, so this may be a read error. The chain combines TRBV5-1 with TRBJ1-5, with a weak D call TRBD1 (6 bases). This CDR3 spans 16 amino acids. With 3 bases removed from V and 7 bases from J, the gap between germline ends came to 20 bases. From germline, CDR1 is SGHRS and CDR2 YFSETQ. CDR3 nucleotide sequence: TGCGCCAGCAGCTCGGGTGGGGGCGATTTAGACCAGCCCCAGCATTTT. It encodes CASSSGGGDLDQPQHF.

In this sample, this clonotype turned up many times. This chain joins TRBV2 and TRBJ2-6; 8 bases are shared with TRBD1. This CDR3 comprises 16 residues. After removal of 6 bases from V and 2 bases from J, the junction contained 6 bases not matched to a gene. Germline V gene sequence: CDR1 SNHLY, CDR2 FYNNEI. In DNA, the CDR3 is TGTGCCAGCAGACAATTACAGGGGGCTGGGGCCAACGTCCTGACTTTC. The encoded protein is CASRQLQGAGANVLTF.

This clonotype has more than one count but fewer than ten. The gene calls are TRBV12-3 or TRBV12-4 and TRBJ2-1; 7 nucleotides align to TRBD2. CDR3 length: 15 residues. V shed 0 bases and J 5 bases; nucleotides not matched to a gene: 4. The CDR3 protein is CASSLAPAGNNEQFF. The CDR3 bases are TGTGCCAGCAGTTTAGCGCCAGCGGGAAACAATGAGCAGTTCTTC.

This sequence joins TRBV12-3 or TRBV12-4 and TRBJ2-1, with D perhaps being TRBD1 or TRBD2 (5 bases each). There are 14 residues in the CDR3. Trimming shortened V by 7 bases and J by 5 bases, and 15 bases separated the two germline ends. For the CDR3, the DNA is TGTGCCAGCACAGATTCGGGGCCCCACAATGAGCAGTTCTTC. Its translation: CASTDSGPHNEQFF.

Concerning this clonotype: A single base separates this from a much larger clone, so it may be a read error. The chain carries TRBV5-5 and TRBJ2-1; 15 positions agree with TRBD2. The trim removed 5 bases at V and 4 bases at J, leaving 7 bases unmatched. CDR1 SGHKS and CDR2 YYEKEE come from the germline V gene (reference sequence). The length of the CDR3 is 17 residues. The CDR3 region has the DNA TGTGCCAGCAGGTTGCCGGGACTAGCGGGAGGATACAATGAGCAGTTCTTC. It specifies CASRLPGLAGGYNEQFF.

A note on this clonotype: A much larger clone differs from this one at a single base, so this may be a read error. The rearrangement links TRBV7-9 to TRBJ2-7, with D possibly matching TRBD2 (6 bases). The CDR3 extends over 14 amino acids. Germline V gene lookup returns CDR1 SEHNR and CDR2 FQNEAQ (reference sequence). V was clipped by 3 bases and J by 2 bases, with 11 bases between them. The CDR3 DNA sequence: TGTGCCAGCAGCTTCGACGGGGGAACCTACGAGCAGTACTTC. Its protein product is CASSFDGGTYEQYF.

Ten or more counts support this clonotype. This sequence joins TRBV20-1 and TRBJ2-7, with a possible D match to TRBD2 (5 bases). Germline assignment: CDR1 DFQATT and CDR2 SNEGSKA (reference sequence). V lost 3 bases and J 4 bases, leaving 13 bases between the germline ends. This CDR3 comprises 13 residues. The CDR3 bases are TGCAGTGCTAGCCGAGAGGGCGGGTACGAGCAGTACTTC. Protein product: CSASREGGYEQYF.